The clone carrying this T cell receptor (beta chain) was counted only a few times. The data belong to a study of blood T cell repertoires in COVID-19. Assay used: immunoSEQ multiplex PCR; TCRdb lists only in-frame clones, some missing. The table lists 53,000 or so clones, around three quarters of them singletons. Material for sequencing was peripheral blood. The source of this sequence is a man between 60 and 70 years old with acute or convalescent COVID-19.

DNA for the CDR3: TGTGCCAGCAGCGGCATCACTAGCGAGCAGTACTTC. Residues: CASSGITSEQYF. The chain links TRBV7-6 to TRBJ2-7; D is perhaps TRBD2 (5 bases). The CDR3 extends over 12 amino acids. From germline, CDR1 is SGHVS and CDR2 FNYEAQ. Trimming took off 5 bases at V and 6 bases at J, with 11 bases between the two ends. Filled out from reference TRBV7-6 and TRBJ2-7, the complete variable domain reads GAGVSQSPRYKVTKRGQDVALRCDPISGHVSLYWYRQALGQGPEFLTYFNYEAQQDKSGLPNDRFSAERPEGSISTLTIQRTEQRDSAMYRCASSGITSEQYFGPGTRLTVT.